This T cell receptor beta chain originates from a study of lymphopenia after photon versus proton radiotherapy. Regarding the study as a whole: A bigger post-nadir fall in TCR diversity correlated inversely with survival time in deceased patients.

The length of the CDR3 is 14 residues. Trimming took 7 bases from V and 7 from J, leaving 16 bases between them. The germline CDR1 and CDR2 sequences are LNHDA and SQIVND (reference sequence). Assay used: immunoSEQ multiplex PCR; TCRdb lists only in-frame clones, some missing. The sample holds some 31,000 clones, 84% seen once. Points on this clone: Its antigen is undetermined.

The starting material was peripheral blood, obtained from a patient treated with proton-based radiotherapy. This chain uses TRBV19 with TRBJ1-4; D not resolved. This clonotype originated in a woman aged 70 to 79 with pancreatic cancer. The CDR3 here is CASTSQNGLEKLFF. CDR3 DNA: TGTGCCAGTACCTCACAAAATGGGCTTGAAAAACTGTTTTTT.